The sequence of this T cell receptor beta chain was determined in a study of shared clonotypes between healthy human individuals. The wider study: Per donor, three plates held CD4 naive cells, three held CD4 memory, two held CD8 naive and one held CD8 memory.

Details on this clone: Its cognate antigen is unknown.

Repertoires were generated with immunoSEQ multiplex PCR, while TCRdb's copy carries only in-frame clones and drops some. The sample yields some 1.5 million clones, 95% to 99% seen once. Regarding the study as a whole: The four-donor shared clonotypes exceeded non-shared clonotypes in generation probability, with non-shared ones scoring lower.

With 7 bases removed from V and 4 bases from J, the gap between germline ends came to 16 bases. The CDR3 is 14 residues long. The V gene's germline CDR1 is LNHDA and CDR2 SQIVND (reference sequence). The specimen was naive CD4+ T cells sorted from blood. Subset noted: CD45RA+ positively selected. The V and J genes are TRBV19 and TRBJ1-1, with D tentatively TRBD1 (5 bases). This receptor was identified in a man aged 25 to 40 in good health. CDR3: CASIPMGRVTEAFF. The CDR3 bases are TGTGCCAGTATCCCCATGGGGCGGGTCACTGAAGCTTTCTTT.